Below, 11 T cell receptor beta chains from the same sample are listed, as sequenced in a study of early T cells in non-severe SARS-CoV-2 infection. Via MiXCR, TCRdb re-called the 5' RACE reads, giving one row per CDR3 protein. The table lists approximately 83,000 distinct CDR3 sequences, about an eighth of them singletons, with roughly 3% in the top ten. Sequencing used whole blood. All receptors derive from an adult who was a healthcare worker with PCR-confirmed SARS-CoV-2 infection or an uninfected control (not recorded which).

In its sample, this clonotype was seen a few times. The chain links TRBV27 to TRBJ2-1; the D gene is possibly TRBD2 (6 bases). Trimming stripped 3 bases from V and 2 bases from J, with 8 bases between. This CDR3 contains 14 residues. The germline V gene has CDR1 MNHEY and CDR2 SMNVEV (reference sequence). CDR3 bases: TGTGCCAGCAGTTTCAGGGAGGCCTACAATGAGCAGTTCTTC. It encodes CASSFREAYNEQFF.

This clonotype appeared a few times. The chain has TRBV7-3 and TRBJ2-3; D might be TRBD1 (5 bases). V lost 5 bases and J lost 0, with 9 bases in between. The CDR3 sequence is 14 residues long. Germline CDR1 reads SGHTA; CDR2 reads FQGTGA. CDR3 loop: CASSAGHSTDTQYF. CDR3 DNA sequence: TGTGCCAGCAGCGCTGGACATAGCACAGATACGCAGTATTTT.

This clonotype was recorded at least ten times. The chain carries TRBV7-8 and TRBJ1-3, with D maybe TRBD1 (5 bases). V shed 0 bases and J shed 4 bases, with 10 bases lying between them. Germline loops: CDR1 SGHVS, CDR2 FQNEAQ. This CDR3 has 15 amino acids. The CDR3 DNA sequence: TGTGCCAGCAGCTTAGCAGGGGCGCCCGGAAACACCATATATTTT. This gives the protein CASSLAGAPGNTIYF.

This clonotype showed up many times. This chain uses TRBV20-1 with TRBJ1-2; D unresolved. CDR1 DFQATT and CDR2 SNEGSKA come from the germline V gene (reference sequence). V lost 3 bases, J lost 5 bases, and 10 bases lay in between. The length of the CDR3 is 12 residues. The CDR3 region has the DNA TGCAGTGCTAGTATAGGGCTTTATGGCTACACCTTC. Its protein is CSASIGLYGYTF.

The sample holds a few counts of this clonotype. The chain combines TRBV6-1 with TRBJ1-2, with D possibly matching TRBD1 (5 bases). The CDR3 covers 15 residues. V shed 3 bases and J shed 4 bases, with 15 bases lying between them. Germline assignment: CDR1 MNHNS and CDR2 SASEGT. The CDR3 nucleotides are TGTGCCAGCAGTGAGGGGACGGGAAAAATCTATGGCTACACCTTC. Its protein product is CASSEGTGKIYGYTF.

This chain joins TRBV6-1 and TRBJ1-4; D not certain. Trimming took off 6 bases at V and 10 bases at J, with 15 bases between the two ends. Germline V CDR1 and CDR2: MNHNS, SASEGT. The CDR3 extends over 13 amino acids. The CDR3 coding sequence is TGTGCCAGCAGGGGAGCGGGTCTTGGAAAACTGTTTTTT. Protein product: CASRGAGLGKLFF.

This clonotype was found a few times. J is TRBJ2-6 and V is TRBV7-2, with 8 bases lining up with TRBD2. V was pared by 5 bases and J by 1 base, with 7 bases of the junction left unmatched. This CDR3 spans 17 amino acids. Germline V gene lookup returns CDR1 SGHTA and CDR2 FQGNSA. CDR3 amino acids: CASSGGLAGSGANVLTF. As DNA, the CDR3 is TGTGCCAGCAGCGGGGGGCTAGCGGGTTCTGGGGCCAACGTCCTGACTTTC.

This clonotype was counted ten times or more. Written as DNA, the CDR3 is TGCAGCGTTGACAGGGGCGGAAACTATGGCTACACCTTC. Protein: CSVDRGGNYGYTF. This chain connects TRBV29-1 to TRBJ1-2, with D perhaps matching TRBD1 (6 bases). The CDR3 is 13 residues long. The ends were cut back, 3 bases at V and 2 bases at J, with 10 bases in the middle. The germline V gene encodes CDR1 SQVTM and CDR2 ANQGSEA. The entire variable domain, with the rest obtained from reference TRBV29-1 and TRBJ1-2, is as follows: SAVISQKPSRDICQRGTSLTIQCQVDSQVTMMFWYRQQPGQSLTLIATANQGSEATYESGFVIDKFPISRPNLTFSTLTVSNMSPEDSSIYLCSVDRGGNYGYTFGSGTRLTVV.

The V gene is TRBV18, the J gene TRBJ2-1; D not certain. Germline V lookup: CDR1 KGHSH, CDR2 LQKENI. The V gene lost 3 bases and the J gene lost 6 bases, with 9 bases spanning the gap. CDR3 length equals 13 residues. CDR3 coding DNA: TGTGCCAGCTCACCCGCGCCCACCAATGAGCAGTTCTTC. Protein sequence: CASSPAPTNEQFF.

In its sample, this clonotype was seen a few times. The chain couples TRBV25-1 to TRBJ2-5, with 9 bases identical to TRBD2. Germline CDR1 MGHDK, CDR2 SYGVNS. CDR3 size: 15 residues. The V segment lost 6 bases and the J segment 8 bases; nucleotides outside the gene matches: 13. In nucleotides, the CDR3 is TGTGCCAGCAGCAACCCCACTAGCGGGCCCCGAACCCAGTACTTC. Protein sequence: CASSNPTSGPRTQYF.

The chain links TRBV9 to TRBJ2-7, with 10 bases matching TRBD1. Germline CDR1 and CDR2: SGDLS and YYNGEE. V trimming: 3 bases; J trimming: 0 bases; junction bases outside the gene matches: 3. CDR3 size: 15 residues. The DNA of the CDR3 is TGTGCCAGCAGCGCGACAGGGGGCACCTCCTACGAGCAGTACTTC. Its protein is CASSATGGTSYEQYF.